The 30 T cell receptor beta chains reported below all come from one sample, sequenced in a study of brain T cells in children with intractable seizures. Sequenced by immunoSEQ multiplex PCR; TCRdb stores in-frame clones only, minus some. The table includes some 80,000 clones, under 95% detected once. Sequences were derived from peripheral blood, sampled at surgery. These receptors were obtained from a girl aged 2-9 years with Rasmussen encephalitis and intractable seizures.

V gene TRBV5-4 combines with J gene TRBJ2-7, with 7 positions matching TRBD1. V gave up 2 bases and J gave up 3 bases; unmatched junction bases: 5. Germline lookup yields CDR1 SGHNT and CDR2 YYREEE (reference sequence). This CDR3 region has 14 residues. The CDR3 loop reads CASSLRTGFYEQYF. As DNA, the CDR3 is TGTGCCAGCAGCTTAAGGACAGGATTCTACGAGCAGTACTTC.

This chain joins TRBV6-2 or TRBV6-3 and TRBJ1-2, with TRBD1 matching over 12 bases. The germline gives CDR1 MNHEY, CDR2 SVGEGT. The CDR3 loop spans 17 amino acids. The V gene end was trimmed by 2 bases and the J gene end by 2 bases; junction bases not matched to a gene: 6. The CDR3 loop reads CASSYGTGGVRNYGYTF. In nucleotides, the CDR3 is TGTGCCAGCAGTTACGGGACAGGGGGCGTACGGAACTATGGCTACACCTTC.

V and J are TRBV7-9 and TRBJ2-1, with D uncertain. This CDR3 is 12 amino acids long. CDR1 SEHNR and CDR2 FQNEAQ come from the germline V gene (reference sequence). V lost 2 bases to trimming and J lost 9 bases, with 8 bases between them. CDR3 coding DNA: TGTGCCAGCAGCTTAAACCTCCCTGAGCAGTTCTTC. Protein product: CASSLNLPEQFF.

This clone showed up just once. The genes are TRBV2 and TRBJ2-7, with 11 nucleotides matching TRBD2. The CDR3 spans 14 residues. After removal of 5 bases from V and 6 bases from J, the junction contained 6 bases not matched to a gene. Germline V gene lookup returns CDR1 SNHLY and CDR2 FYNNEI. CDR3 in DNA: TGTGCCAGCAGTCCACTAGCGGGAGTGGCCGAGCAGTACTTC. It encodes CASSPLAGVAEQYF. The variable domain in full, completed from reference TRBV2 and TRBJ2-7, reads EPEVTQTPSHQVTQMGQEVILRCVPISNHLYFYWYRQILGQKVEFLVSFYNNEISEKSEIFDDQFSVERPDGSNFTLKIRSTKLEDSAMYFCASSPLAGVAEQYFGPGTRLTVT.

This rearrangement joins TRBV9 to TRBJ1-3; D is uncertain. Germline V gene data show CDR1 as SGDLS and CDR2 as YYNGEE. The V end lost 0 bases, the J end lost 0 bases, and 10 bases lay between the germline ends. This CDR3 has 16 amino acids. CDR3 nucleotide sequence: TGTGCCAGCAGCGTAGATTTTGGGCTCTCTGGAAACACCATATATTTT. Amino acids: CASSVDFGLSGNTIYF.

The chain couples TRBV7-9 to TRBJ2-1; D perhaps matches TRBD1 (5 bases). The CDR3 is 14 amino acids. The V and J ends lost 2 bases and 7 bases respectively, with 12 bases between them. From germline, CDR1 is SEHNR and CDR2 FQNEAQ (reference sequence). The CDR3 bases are TGTGCCAGCAGCTTAAAACAGGTGGGGAATGAGCAGTTCTTC. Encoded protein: CASSLKQVGNEQFF.

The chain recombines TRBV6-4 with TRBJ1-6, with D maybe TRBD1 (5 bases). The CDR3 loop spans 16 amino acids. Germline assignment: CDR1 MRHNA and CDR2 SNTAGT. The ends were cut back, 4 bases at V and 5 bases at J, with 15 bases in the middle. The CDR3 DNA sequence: TGTGCCAGCAGTGCCTTTGCGACAGCAAATAATTCACCCCTCCACTTT. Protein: CASSAFATANNSPLHF.

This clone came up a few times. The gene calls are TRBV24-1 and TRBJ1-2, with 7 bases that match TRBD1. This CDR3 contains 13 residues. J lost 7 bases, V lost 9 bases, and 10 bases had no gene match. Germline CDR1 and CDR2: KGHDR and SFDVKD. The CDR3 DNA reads TGTGCCACCGGGAATACAGGGGTTAGTGGCTACACCTTC. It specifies CATGNTGVSGYTF.

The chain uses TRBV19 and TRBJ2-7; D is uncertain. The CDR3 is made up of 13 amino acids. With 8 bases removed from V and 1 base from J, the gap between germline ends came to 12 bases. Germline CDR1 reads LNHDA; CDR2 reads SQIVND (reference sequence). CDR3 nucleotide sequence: TGTGCCAGTCGCGCAGGCACTTCCTACGAGCAGTACTTC. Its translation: CASRAGTSYEQYF. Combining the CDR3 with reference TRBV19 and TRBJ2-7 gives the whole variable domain DGGITQSPKYLFRKEGQNVTLSCEQNLNHDAMYWYRQDPGQGLRLIYYSQIVNDFQKGDIAEGYSVSREKKESFPLTVTSAQKNPTAFYLCASRAGTSYEQYFGPGTRLTVT.

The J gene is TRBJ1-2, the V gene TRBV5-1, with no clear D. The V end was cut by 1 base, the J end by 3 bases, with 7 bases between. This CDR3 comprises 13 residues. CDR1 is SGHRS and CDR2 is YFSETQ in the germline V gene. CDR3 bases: TGCGCCAGCAGCTTGCGTGGTTACTATGGCTACACCTTC. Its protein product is CASSLRGYYGYTF.

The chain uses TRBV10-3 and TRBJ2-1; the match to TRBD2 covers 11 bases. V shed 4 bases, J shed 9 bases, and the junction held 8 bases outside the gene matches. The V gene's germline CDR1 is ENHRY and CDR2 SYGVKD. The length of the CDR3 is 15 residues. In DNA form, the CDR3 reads TGTGCCATCAGTGCGCTAGCGGGGGGTGTGGGTGAGCAGTTCTTC. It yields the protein CAISALAGGVGEQFF.

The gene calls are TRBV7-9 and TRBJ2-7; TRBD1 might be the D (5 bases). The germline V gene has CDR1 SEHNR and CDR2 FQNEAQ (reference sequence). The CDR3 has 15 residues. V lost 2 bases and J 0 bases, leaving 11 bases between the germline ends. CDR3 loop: CASSLRGGDSYEQYF. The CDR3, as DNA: TGTGCCAGCAGCTTAAGGGGCGGCGACTCCTACGAGCAGTACTTC.

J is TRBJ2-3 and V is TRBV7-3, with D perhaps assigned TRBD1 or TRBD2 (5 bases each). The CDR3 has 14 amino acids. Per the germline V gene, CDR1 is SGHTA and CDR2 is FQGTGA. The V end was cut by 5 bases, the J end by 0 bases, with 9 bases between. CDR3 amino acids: CASSRRDSTDTQYF. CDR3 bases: TGTGCCAGCAGCAGAAGGGACAGCACAGATACGCAGTATTTT.

The CDR3 coding sequence is TGTGCCAGCAGTTGGGATACGCAGTATTTT. It codes for CASSWDTQYF. The chain joins TRBV6-5 to TRBJ2-3, with D uncertain. This CDR3 has 10 residues. Germline values: CDR1 MNHEY, CDR2 SVGAGI. Trimming pared 4 bases from V and 6 bases from J, leaving 2 bases between.

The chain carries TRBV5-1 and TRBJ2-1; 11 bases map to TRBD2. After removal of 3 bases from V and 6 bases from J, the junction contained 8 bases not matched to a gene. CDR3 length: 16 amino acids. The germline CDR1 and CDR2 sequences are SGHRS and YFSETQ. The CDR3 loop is CASSWLLAGVRNEQFF. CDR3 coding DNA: TGCGCCAGCAGCTGGCTACTAGCGGGAGTACGCAATGAGCAGTTCTTC.

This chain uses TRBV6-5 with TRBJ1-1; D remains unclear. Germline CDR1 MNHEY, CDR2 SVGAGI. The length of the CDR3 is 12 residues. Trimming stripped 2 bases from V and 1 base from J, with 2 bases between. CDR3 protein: CASSYPNTEAFF. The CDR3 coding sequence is TGTGCCAGCAGTTACCCGAACACTGAAGCTTTCTTT.

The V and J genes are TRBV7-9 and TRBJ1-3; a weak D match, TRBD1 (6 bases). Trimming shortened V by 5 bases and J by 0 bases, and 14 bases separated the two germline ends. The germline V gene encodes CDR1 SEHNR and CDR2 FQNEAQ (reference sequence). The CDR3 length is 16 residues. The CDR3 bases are TGTGCCAGCAGCCTTCTGGACAGTTCCTCTGGAAACACCATATATTTT. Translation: CASSLLDSSSGNTIYF.

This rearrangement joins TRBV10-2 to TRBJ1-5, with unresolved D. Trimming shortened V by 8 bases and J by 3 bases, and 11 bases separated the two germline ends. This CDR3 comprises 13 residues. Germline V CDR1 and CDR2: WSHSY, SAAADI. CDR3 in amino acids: CASGGRSNQPQHF. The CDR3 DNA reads TGCGCCAGCGGCGGACGGTCCAATCAGCCCCAGCATTTT.

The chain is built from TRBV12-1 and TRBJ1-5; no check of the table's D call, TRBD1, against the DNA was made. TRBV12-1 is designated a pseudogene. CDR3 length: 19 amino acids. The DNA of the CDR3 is TGTGCCAGCAGCTCCCGCGGGATTACAGGGGGAAGGGGCAATCAGCCCCAGCATTTT. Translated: CASSSRGITGGRGNQPQHF.

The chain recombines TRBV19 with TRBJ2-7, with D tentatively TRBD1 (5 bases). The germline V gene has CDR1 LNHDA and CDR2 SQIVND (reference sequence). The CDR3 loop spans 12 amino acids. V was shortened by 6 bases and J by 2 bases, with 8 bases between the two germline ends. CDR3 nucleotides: TGTGCCAGTAGCGACAGCACCTACGAGCAGTACTTC. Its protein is CASSDSTYEQYF.

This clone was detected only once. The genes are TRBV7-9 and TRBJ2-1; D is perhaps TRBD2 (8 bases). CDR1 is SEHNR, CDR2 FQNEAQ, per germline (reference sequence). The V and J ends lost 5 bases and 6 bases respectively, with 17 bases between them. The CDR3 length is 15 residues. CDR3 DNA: TGTGCCAGCAGCCAAAGGGGGCTAGCGGGCAATGAGCAGTTCTTC. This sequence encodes CASSQRGLAGNEQFF.

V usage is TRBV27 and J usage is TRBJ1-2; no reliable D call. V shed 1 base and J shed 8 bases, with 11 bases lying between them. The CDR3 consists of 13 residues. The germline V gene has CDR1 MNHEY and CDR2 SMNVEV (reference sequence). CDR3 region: CASSLYGLGGYTF. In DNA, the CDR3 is TGTGCCAGCAGTTTATACGGATTGGGGGGCTACACCTTC.

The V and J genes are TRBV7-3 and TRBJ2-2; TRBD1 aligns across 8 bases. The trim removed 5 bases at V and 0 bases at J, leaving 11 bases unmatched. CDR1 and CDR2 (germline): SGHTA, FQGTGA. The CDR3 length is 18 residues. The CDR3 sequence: CASSPRGQAFANTGELFF. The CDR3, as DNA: TGTGCCAGCAGCCCGAGGGGACAGGCGTTCGCGAACACCGGGGAGCTGTTTTTT.

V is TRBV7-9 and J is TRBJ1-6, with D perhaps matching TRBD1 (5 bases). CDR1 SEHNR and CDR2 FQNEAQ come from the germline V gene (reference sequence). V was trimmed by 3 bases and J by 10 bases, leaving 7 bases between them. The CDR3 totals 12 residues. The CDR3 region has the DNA TGTGCCAGCAGCTTCTGGGGGTCACCCCTCCACTTT. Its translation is CASSFWGSPLHF.

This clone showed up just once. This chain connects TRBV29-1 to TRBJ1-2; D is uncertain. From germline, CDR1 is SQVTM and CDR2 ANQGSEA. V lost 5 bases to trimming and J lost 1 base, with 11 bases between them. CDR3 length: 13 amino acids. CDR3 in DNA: TGCAGCGTTCGGACGTTATTTAACTATGGCTACACCTTC. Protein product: CSVRTLFNYGYTF.

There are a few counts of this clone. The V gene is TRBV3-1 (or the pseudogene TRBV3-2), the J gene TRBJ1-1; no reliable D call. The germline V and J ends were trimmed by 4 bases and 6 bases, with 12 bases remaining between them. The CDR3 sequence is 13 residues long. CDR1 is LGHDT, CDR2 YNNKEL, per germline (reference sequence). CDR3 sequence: CASSLNVGSEAFF. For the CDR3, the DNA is TGTGCCAGCAGCCTCAACGTGGGCTCTGAAGCTTTCTTT.

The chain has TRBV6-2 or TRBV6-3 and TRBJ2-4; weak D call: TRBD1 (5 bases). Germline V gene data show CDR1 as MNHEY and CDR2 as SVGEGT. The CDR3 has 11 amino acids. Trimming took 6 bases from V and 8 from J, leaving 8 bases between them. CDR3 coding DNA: TGTGCCAGCAGCGACAGATACATTCAGTACTTC. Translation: CASSDRYIQYF.

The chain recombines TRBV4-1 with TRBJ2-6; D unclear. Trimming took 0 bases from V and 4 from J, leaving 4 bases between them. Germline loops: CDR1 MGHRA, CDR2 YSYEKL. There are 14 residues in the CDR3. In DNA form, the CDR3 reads TGCGCCAGCAGCCAAGATTGGGGGGCCAACGTCCTGACTTTC. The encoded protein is CASSQDWGANVLTF.

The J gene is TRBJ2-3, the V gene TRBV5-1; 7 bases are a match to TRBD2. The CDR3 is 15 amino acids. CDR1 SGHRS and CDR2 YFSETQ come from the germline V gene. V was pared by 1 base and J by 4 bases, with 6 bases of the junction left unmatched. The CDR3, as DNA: TGCGCCAGCAGCTTGACGGGGGGAGCGGCAGATACGCAGTATTTT. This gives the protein CASSLTGGAADTQYF.

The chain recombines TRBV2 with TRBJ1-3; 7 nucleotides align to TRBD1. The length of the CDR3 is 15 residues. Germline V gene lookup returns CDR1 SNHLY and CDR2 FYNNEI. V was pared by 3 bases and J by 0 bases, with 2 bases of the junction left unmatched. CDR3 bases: TGTGCCAGCAGTGACAGGGGGACCTCTGGAAACACCATATATTTT. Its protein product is CASSDRGTSGNTIYF.